This T cell receptor (beta chain) was obtained from a study of blood T cell repertoires in COVID-19. In the original analysis: Cell counts per sample came from amplifying reference gene primers. Produced via immunoSEQ multiplex PCR; TCRdb's table is partial and in-frame only. V and J calls and clone size are as listed in that table; D and trimming were resolved from the DNA. Of 240,000 or so clones in the sample, about 88% were seen once. Germline lookup yields CDR1 MNHEY and CDR2 SVGEGT. The CDR3 spans 15 residues. J was trimmed by 2 bases and V by 6 bases; bases with no gene match: 5. The clonotype was recovered from a woman aged 40 to 50 who had recovered from COVID-19. The J gene is TRBJ2-3, the V gene TRBV6-2 or TRBV6-3, with 10 bases fitting TRBD2. Material: peripheral blood. The CDR3 loop is CASSAGTSDTDTQYF. The CDR3 bases are TGTGCCAGCAGCGCCGGGACTAGCGACACAGATACGCAGTATTTT.